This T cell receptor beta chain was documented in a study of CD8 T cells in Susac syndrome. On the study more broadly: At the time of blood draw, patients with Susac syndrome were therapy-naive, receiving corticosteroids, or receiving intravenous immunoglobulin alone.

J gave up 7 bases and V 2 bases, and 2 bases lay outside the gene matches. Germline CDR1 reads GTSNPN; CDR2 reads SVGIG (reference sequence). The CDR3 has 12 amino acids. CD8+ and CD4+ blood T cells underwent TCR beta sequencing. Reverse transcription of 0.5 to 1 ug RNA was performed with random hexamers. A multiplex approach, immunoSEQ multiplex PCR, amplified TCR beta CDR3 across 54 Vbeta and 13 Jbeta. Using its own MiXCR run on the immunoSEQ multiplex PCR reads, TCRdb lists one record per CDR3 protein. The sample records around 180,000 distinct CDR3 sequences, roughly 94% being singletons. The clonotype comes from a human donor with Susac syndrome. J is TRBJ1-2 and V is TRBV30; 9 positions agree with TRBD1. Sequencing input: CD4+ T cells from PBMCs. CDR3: CAWSTGGGGYTF. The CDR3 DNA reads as TGTGCCTGGAGTACAGGGGGCGGTGGCTACACCTTC.